This is a list of T cell receptor beta chains from one sample in a study of long-term antiretroviral therapy in people with HIV. Method: immunoSEQ multiplex PCR; TCRdb's copy keeps in-frame clones and lacks some. This sample has fewer than 25,000 clones, with 80% found just once. Specimen: unsorted PBMCs, collected 2.9 years after starting antiretroviral therapy. These receptor sequences come from a woman aged 25 to 39 with HIV. Both conserved end residues are part of each CDR3. The D gene is left open where the match is weak. Part of the rows lack a size; the others show once, few, many or a class for expanded clones.

j_call clone_size d_call v_call cdr3_aa cdr3_nt
TRBJ1-2 . TRBD1 TRBV5-6 CASSLRDRGRSSRYGYTF TGTGCCAGCAGCTTAAGGGACAGGGGGCGGTCTTCCAGGTATGGCTACACCTTC
TRBJ2-3 . TRBD1 TRBV5-1 CASSSDRGTDTQYF TGCGCCAGCAGCTCGGACAGGGGCACAGATACGCAGTATTTT
TRBJ1-2 few . TRBV30 CAWARQGGYTF TGTGCCTGGGCTCGGCAGGGCGGCTACACCTTC
TRBJ1-5 . . TRBV7-8 CASSREGRQPQHF TGTGCCAGCAGCCGTGAGGGCAGGCAGCCCCAGCATTTT
TRBJ1-1 . . TRBV2 CASSDGNLVTEAFF TGTGCCAGCAGCGATGGTAATCTGGTTACTGAAGCTTTCTTT
TRBJ2-1 once . TRBV11-2 CASTLGGGNNEQFF TGTGCCTCAACCCTAGGGGGTGGAAACAATGAGCAGTTCTTC
TRBJ1-3 . . TRBV18 CASSAQGFSGNTIYF TGTGCCAGCTCAGCTCAGGGCTTCTCTGGAAACACCATATATTTT
TRBJ2-2 . TRBD1 TRBV5-1 CASSLPITGADTGELFF TGCGCCAGCAGCCTCCCTATCACAGGGGCGGATACCGGGGAGCTGTTTTTT
TRBJ2-1 . . TRBV2 CASSEGGAAYNEQFF TGTGCCAGCAGTGAAGGAGGGGCAGCCTACAATGAGCAGTTCTTC
TRBJ2-3 . TRBD2 TRBV7-3 CASREAAGAIDTQYF TGTGCCAGCAGAGAGGCAGCGGGGGCTATAGATACGCAGTATTTT
TRBJ2-3 . . TRBV9 CASSVGDRSQYF TGTGCCAGCAGCGTAGGTGACCGATCGCAGTATTTT
TRBJ1-1 . . TRBV6-6 CASSYDTEAFF TGTGCCAGCAGTTACGACACTGAAGCTTTCTTT
TRBJ1-4 . . TRBV5-5 CASSLARARANEKLFF TGTGCCAGCAGCTTGGCCCGGGCAAGGGCTAATGAAAAACTGTTTTTT
TRBJ2-1 once . TRBV11-1 CASSRRSGKYNEQFF TGTGCCAGCAGCCGACGTTCAGGGAAATACAATGAGCAGTTCTTC
TRBJ1-2 . . TRBV5-8 CASSLAGAGIAYGYTF TGTGCCAGCAGCTTGGCCGGTGCAGGGATAGCCTATGGCTACACCTTC
TRBJ1-2 . . TRBV5-5 CASSFVQQANYGYTF TGTGCCAGCAGCTTCGTGCAGCAAGCTAACTATGGCTACACCTTC
TRBJ2-5 once . TRBV5-1 CASSPRSYQETQYF TGCGCCAGCAGCCCTAGAAGCTACCAAGAGACCCAGTACTTC
TRBJ2-5 . TRBD1 TRBV29-1 CSVQGAGETQYF TGCAGCGTACAGGGGGCGGGGGAGACCCAGTACTTC
TRBJ1-2 once . TRBV20-1 CSASSDYGYTF TGCAGTGCTAGTTCGGACTATGGCTACACCTTC
TRBJ1-1 . TRBD1 TRBV7-3 CASSLLPGGFTEAFF TGTGCCAGCAGCTTGTTGCCAGGGGGGTTCACTGAAGCTTTCTTT
TRBJ1-5 medium-sized . TRBV29-1 CSVTDRPQQPQHF TGCAGCGTTACGGACAGACCTCAGCAGCCCCAGCATTTT
TRBJ1-1 . . TRBV6-5 CASSYTGLNTEAFF TGTGCCAGCAGTTACACAGGGCTGAACACTGAAGCTTTCTTT
TRBJ1-4 . . TRBV19 CASSTAHTNEKLFF TGTGCCAGTAGTACGGCCCACACTAATGAAAAACTGTTTTTT
TRBJ1-6 . . TRBV12-5 CASGTDINSPLHF TGTGCTAGCGGGACCGACATTAATTCACCCCTCCACTTT
TRBJ1-2 . . TRBV10-3 CAISESVRAYGYTF TGTGCCATCAGTGAGTCTGTACGGGCCTATGGCTACACCTTC
TRBJ1-1 . . TRBV5-1 CASRRAAGSNTEAFF TGCGCCAGCAGGAGGGCGGCGGGGTCGAACACTGAAGCTTTCTTT
TRBJ2-3 . . TRBV7-9 CASSLLGADTQYF TGTGCCAGCAGCTTACTAGGGGCAGATACGCAGTATTTT
TRBJ1-1 . TRBD1 TRBV27 CASSFDRESTEAFF TGTGCCAGCAGTTTTGACAGGGAAAGTACTGAAGCTTTCTTT
TRBJ2-5 . TRBD2 TRBV5-1 CASSLDGGSFTETQYF TGCGCCAGCAGCTTGGACGGGGGGAGTTTTACAGAGACCCAGTACTTC
TRBJ1-2 once . TRBV6-1 CASRIGGVDYGYTF TGTGCCAGCAGGATTGGAGGGGTTGATTATGGCTACACCTTC
TRBJ1-1 once . TRBV5-1 CASSLTILGTEAFF TGCGCCAGCAGCTTGACGATTCTCGGAACTGAAGCTTTCTTT
TRBJ1-5 . . TRBV19 CASSPTPSYSNQPQHF TGTGCCAGTAGCCCAACGCCAAGCTATAGCAATCAGCCCCAGCATTTT
TRBJ2-2 . TRBD1 TRBV10-3 CAISVGTASTGELFF TGTGCCATCAGTGTAGGGACAGCAAGCACCGGGGAGCTGTTTTTT
TRBJ1-1 once TRBD1 TRBV7-9 CASSRQGGNTEAFF TGTGCCAGCAGCCGACAGGGCGGGAACACTGAAGCTTTCTTT
TRBJ2-7 . TRBD2 TRBV2 CASSEFGGGAYEQYF TGTGCCAGCAGTGAATTTGGGGGGGGAGCCTACGAGCAGTACTTC
TRBJ2-5 . . TRBV6-1 CASVEGLAETQYF TGTGCCAGCGTCGAGGGGCTAGCAGAGACCCAGTACTTC
TRBJ2-7 . TRBD1 TRBV9 CASSVGGSTGEGQYF TGTGCCAGCAGCGTAGGGGGGTCGACAGGGGAAGGGCAGTACTTC
TRBJ1-5 . . TRBV5-6 CASSLVGAYQPQHF TGTGCCAGCAGCTTGGTAGGGGCTTATCAGCCCCAGCATTTT
TRBJ2-1 . . TRBV28 CASSAGWYEQFF TGTGCCAGCAGCGCAGGGTGGTATGAGCAGTTCTTC
TRBJ1-1 . . TRBV27 CASSFRLGGEAFF TGTGCCAGCAGTTTTCGACTCGGGGGTGAAGCTTTCTTT